The clone carrying this T cell receptor (beta chain) was counted once. What it binds is not known. This specimen comes from a study of tumor and adjacent non-tumor tissue in lung cancer. Across the study: Some 4.2 million productive TCRbeta reads were obtained per sample on average.

Findings and caveats of the study: Higher tumor TCR diversity was associated with shorter survival. TCR diversity was significantly greater in tumor than normal lung tissue. Tumor repertoires had a smaller top 100 clone share than normal lung.

Three rounds of nested PCR, following a modified ARM-PCR protocol, produced the TCRbeta library. TCRdb analysed the multiplex PCR reads with MiXCR anew, one entry per CDR3 protein. This sample has around 200,000 distinct CDR3 sequences; 70% to 75% occur once, and the top ten carry 20% to 25%. No cell sorting was done before RNA was extracted from the tissue. This TCR came from a man in his fifties or sixties with non-small cell lung cancer. Sequences were obtained from lung tumor tissue.

The CDR3 is CSATPSSFTDMQHF. The CDR3 bases are TGCAGTGCCACACCCAGCAGTTTCACAGATATGCAGCATTTT. V is TRBV20-1 and J is TRBJ2-3; no firm D call. The last part of the DNA fits TRBJ1-5 better; the J call may be wrong. From germline, CDR1 is DFQATT and CDR2 SNEGSKA (reference sequence). This CDR3 is 14 amino acids long.